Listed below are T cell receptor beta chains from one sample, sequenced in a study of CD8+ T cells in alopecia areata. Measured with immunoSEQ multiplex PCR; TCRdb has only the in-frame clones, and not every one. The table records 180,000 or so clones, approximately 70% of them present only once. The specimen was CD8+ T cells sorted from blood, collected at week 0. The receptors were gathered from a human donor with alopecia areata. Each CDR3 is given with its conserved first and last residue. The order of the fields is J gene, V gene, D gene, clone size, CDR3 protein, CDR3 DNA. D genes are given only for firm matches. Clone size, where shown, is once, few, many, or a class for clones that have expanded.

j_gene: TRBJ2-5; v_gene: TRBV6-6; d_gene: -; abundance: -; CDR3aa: CASSPGWETQYF; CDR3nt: TGTGCCAGCAGCCCCGGGTGGGAGACCCAGTACTTC
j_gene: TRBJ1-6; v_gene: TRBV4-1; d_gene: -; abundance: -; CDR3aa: CASSQQAQAASPLHF; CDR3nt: TGCGCCAGCAGCCAACAAGCGCAGGCAGCTTCACCCCTCCACTTT
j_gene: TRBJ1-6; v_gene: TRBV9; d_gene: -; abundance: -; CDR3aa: CASSVGHRELSPLHF; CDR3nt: TGTGCCAGCAGCGTAGGACACAGGGAACTTTCACCCCTCCACTTT
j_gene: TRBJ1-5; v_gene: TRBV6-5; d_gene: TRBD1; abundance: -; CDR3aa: CASSQDRGRNQPQHF; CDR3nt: TGTGCCAGCAGCCAGGACAGGGGAAGAAATCAGCCCCAGCATTTT
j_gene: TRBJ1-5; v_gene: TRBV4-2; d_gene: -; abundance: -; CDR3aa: CASSQVAGSGQPQHF; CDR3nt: TGTGCCAGCAGCCAAGTAGCGGGTTCGGGACAGCCCCAGCATTTT
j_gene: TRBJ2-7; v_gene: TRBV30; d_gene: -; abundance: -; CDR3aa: CAWSGAAYEQYF; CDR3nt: TGTGCCTGGAGTGGGGCAGCCTACGAGCAGTACTTC
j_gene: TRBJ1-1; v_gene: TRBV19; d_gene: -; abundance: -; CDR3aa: CASSLGQNTEAFF; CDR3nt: TGTGCCAGTAGTCTCGGACAAAACACTGAAGCTTTCTTT
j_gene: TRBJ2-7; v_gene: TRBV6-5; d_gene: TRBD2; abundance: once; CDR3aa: CASSYVTSGVYEQYF; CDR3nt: TGTGCCAGCAGTTACGTTACTAGCGGAGTCTACGAGCAGTACTTC
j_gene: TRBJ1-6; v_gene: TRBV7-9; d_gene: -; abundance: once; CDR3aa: CASSWDGNSPLHF; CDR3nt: TGTGCCAGCAGCTGGGACGGTAATTCACCCCTCCACTTT
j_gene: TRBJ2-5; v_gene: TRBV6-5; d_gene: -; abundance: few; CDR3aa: CASSYSAETQYF; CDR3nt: TGTGCCAGCAGTTACTCAGCGGAGACCCAGTACTTC
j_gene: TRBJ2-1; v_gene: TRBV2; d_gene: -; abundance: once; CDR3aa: CASYRLNNNEQFF; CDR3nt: TGTGCCAGTTACAGGCTCAATAACAATGAGCAGTTCTTC
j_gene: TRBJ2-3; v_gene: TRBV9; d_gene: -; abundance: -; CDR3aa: CASSVGPPGDTQYF; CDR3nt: TGTGCCAGCAGCGTAGGTCCCCCAGGGGATACGCAGTATTTT
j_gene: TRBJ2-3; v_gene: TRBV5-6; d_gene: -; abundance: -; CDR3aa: CASIGLLTDTQYF; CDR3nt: TGTGCCAGCATCGGGCTACTCACAGATACGCAGTATTTT
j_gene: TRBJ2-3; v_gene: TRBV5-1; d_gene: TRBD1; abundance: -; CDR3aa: CASSLAGTGGADTQYF; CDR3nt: TGCGCCAGCAGCCTAGCCGGGACAGGTGGGGCAGATACGCAGTATTTT
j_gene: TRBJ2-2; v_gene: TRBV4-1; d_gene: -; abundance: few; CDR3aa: CASRAATGELFF; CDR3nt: TGCGCCAGCAGGGCAGCCACCGGGGAGCTGTTTTTT
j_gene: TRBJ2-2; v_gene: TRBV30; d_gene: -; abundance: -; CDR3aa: CAWTPDSRGELFF; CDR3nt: TGTGCCTGGACCCCCGACAGTCGGGGGGAGCTGTTTTTT
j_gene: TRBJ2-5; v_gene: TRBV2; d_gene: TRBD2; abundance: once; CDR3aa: CASRGTSGGSGETQYF; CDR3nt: TGTGCCAGCAGAGGGACTAGCGGGGGGTCAGGGGAGACCCAGTACTTC
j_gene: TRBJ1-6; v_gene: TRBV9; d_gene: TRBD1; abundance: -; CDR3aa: CASSDGTGGSPLHF; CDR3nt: TGTGCCAGCAGCGACGGGACAGGGGGTTCACCCCTCCACTTT
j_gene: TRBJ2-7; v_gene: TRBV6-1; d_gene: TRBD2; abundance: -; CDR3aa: CASSEIGGSGFYEQYF; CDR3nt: TGTGCCAGCAGTGAAATCGGGGGGTCAGGATTCTACGAGCAGTACTTC
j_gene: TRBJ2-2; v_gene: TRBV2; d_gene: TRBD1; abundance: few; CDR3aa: CASSRRDRGQVGELFF; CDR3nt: TGTGCCAGCAGTCGACGAGACAGGGGGCAGGTCGGGGAGCTGTTTTTT
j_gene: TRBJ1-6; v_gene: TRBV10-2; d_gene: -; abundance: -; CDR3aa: CASSEKGKNSPLHF; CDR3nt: TGCGCCAGCAGTGAGAAGGGGAAGAACTCACCCCTCCACTTT
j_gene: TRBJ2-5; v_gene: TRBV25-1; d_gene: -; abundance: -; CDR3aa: CASSDVGGETQYF; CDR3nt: TGTGCCAGCAGTGACGTAGGGGGAGAGACCCAGTACTTC
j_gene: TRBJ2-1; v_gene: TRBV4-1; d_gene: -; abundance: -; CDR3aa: CASSPADYNEQFF; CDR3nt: TGCGCCAGCAGCCCGGCAGACTACAATGAGCAGTTCTTC
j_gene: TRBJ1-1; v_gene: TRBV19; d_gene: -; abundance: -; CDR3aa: CASNPGAGTEAFF; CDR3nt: TGTGCCAGTAACCCTGGGGCGGGCACTGAAGCTTTCTTT
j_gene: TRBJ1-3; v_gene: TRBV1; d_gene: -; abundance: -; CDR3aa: CTSSQPGRGNTIYF; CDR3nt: TGCACCAGCAGCCAGCCGGGACGGGGAAACACCATATATTTT
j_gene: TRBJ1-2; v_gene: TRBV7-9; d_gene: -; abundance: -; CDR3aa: CASSLASGIGGYTF; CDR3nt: TGTGCCAGCAGCTTAGCCTCGGGGATAGGCGGCTACACCTTC
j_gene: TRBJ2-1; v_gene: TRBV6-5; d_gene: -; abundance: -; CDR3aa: CASSYGQGTYNEQFF; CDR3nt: TGTGCCAGCAGTTATGGGCAGGGGACCTACAATGAGCAGTTCTTC
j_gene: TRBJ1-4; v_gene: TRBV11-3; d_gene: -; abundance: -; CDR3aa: CASSSPGTEGEKLFF; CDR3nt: TGTGCCAGCAGCTCACCCGGGACGGAGGGTGAAAAACTGTTTTTT
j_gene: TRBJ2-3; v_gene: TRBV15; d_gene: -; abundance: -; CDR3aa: CATSKMDSVGASYTDTQYF; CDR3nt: TGTGCCACCAGTAAGATGGACAGTGTGGGGGCTTCCTACACAGATACGCAGTATTTT
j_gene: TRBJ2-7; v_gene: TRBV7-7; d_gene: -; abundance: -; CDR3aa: CASSLEDGYEQYF; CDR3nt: TGTGCTAGCAGCCTAGAGGACGGCTACGAGCAGTACTTC
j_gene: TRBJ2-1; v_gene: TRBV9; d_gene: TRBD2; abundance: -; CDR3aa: CASSPGTSQNEQFF; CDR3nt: TGTGCCAGCAGCCCAGGGACTAGCCAGAATGAGCAGTTCTTC